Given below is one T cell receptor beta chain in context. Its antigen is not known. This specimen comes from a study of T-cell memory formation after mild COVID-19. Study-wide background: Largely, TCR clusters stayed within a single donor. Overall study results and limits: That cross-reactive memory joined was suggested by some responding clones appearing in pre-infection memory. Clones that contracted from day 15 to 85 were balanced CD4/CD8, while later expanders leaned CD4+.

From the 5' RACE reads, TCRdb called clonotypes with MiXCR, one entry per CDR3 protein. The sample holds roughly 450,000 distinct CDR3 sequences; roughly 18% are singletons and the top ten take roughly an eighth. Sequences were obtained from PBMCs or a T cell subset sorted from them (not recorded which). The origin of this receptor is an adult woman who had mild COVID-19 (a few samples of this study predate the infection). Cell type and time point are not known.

CDR3 bases: TGCGCCAGCAGCCAAGAGGGAGGGGGGATAAACATTCAGTACTTC. As protein: CASSQEGGGINIQYF. The rearrangement links TRBV4-3 to TRBJ2-4, with a tentative D call TRBD2 (7 bases). This CDR3 has 15 amino acids. Germline V lookup: CDR1 LGHNA, CDR2 YSLEER. Trimming left V 0 bases short and J 6 bases short, with 12 bases between.